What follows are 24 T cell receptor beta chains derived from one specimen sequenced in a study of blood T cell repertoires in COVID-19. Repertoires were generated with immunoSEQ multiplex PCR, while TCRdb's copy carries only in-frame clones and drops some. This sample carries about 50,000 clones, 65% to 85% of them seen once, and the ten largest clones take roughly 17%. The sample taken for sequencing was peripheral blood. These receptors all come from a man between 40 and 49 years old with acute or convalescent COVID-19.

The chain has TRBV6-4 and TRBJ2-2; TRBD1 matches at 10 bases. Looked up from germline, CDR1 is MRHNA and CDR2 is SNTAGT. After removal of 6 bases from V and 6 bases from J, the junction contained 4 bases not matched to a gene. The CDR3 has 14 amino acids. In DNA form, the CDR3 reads TGTGCCAGCAGGGGACAGGGGTCGGCCGGGGAGCTGTTTTTT. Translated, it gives CASRGQGSAGELFF.

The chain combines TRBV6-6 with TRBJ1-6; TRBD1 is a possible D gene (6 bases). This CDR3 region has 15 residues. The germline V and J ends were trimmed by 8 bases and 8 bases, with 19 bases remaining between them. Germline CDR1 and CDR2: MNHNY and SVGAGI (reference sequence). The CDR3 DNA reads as TGTGCCAGCGGGTCCATAGGGGCAGGGGATTCACCCCTCCACTTT. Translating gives CASGSIGAGDSPLHF.

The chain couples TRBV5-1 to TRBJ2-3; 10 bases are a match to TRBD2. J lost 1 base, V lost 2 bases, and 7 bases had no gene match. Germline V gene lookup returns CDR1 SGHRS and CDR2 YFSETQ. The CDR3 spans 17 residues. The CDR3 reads CASSFQGSGRGTDTQYF. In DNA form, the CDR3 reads TGCGCCAGCAGCTTCCAGGGGAGCGGGAGGGGCACAGATACGCAGTATTTT.

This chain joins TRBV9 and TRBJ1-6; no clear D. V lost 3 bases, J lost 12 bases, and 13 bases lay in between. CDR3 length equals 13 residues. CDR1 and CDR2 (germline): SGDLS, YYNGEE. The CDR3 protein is CASSEIRVGPLHF. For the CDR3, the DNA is TGTGCCAGCAGCGAGATTCGGGTGGGACCCCTCCACTTT.

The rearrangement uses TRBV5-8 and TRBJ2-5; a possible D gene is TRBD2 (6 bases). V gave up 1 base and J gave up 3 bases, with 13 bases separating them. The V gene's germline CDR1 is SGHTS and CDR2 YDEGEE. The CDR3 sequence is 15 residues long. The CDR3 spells CASSLFDGGKETQYF. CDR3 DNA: TGTGCCAGCAGCTTGTTCGACGGGGGAAAAGAGACCCAGTACTTC.

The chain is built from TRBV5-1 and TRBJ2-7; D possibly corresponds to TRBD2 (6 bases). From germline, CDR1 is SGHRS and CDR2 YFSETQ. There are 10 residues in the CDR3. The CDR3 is CASSLEGTVV. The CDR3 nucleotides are TGCGCCAGCAGCTTGGAGGGGACTGTGGTC.

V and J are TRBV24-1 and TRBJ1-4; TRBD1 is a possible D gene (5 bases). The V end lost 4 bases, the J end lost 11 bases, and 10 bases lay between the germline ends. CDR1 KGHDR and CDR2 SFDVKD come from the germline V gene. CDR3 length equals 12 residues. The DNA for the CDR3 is TGTGCCACCAGTGACCGGGGGAGGAAACTGTTTTTT. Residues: CATSDRGRKLFF.

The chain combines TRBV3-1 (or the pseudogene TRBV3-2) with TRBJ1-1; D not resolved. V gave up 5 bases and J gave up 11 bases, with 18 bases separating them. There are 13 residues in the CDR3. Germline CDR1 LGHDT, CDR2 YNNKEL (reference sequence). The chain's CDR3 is CASSDMPGTVAFF. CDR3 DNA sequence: TGTGCCAGCAGCGACATGCCGGGAACCGTGGCTTTCTTT.

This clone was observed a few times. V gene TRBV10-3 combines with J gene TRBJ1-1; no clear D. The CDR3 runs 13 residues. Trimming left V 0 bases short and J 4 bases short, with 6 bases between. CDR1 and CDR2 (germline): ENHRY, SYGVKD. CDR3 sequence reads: CAISESQVTEAFF. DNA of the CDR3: TGTGCCATCAGTGAGTCCCAGGTCACTGAAGCTTTCTTT.

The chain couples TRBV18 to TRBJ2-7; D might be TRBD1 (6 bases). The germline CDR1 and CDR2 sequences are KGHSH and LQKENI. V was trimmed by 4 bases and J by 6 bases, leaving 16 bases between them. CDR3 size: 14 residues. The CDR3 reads CASSRSTGFAEQYV. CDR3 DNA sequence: TGTGCCAGCTCACGGTCTACAGGGTTTGCCGAGCAGTACGTC.

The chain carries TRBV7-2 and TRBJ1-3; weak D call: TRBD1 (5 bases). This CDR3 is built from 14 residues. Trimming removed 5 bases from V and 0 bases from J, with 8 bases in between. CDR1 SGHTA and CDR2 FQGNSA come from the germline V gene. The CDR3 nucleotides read TGTGCCAGCAGCCACAGGTCCTCTGGAAACACCATATATTTT. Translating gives CASSHRSSGNTIYF.

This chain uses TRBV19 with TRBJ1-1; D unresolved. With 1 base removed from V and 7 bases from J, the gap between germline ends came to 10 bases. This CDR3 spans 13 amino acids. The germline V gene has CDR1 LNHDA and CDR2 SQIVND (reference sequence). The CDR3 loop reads CASSIARRDEAFF. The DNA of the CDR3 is TGTGCCAGTAGTATAGCGCGGCGGGATGAAGCTTTCTTT.

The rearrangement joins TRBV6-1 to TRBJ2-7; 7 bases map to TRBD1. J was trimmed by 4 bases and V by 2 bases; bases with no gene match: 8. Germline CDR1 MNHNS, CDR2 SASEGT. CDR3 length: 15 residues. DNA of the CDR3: TGTGCCAGCAGTGAATATAGCAGGGGGTTATACGAGCAGTACTTC. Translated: CASSEYSRGLYEQYF.

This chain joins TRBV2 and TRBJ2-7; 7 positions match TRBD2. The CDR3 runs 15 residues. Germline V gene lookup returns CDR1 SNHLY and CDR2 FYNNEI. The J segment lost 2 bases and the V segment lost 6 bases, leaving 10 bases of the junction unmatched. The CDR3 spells CASRVSERDAYEQYF. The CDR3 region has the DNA TGTGCCAGCAGGGTAAGCGAGCGGGACGCCTACGAGCAGTACTTC.

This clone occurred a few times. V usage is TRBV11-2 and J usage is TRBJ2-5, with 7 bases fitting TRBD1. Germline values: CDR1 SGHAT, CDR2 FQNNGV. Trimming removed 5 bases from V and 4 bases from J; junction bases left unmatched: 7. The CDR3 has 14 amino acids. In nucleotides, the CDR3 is TGTGCCAGCAGCCCGACAGGGAAAAGAGAGACCCAGTACTTC. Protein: CASSPTGKRETQYF.

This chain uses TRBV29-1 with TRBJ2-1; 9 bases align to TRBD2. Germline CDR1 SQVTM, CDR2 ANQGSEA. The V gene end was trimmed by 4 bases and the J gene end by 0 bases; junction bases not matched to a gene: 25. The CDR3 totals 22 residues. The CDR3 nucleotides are TGCAGCGTTGGGCCTAGCGGGATATTCACATTTGGCACCAGAAGCTCCTACAATGAGCAGTTCTTC. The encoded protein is CSVGPSGIFTFGTRSSYNEQFF.

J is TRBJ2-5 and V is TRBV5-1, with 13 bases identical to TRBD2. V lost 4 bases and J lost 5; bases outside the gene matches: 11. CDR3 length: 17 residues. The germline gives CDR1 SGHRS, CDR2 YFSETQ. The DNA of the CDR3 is TGCGCCAGCAGCGCGAAACACGGACTAGCGGGAGCGGAGACCCAGTACTTC. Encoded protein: CASSAKHGLAGAETQYF.

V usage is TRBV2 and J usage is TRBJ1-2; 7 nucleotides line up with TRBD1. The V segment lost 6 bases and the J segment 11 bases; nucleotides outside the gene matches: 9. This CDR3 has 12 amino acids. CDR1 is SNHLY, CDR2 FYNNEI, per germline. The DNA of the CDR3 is TGTGCCAGCAGCCTTGACAGGGATCGGTACACCTTC. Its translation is CASSLDRDRYTF.

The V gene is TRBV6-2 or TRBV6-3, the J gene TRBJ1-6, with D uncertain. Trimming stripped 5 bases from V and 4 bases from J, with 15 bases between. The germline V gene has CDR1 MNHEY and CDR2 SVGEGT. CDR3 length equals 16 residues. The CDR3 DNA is TGTGCCAGCAGTCGGCACAACGAACTATATAATTCACCCCTCCACTTT. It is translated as CASSRHNELYNSPLHF.

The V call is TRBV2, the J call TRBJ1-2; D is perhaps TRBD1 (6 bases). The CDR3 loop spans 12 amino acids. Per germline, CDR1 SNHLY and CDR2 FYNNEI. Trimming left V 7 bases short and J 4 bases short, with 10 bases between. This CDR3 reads CASNRDLYGYTF. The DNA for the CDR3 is TGTGCCAGCAACAGGGATCTCTATGGCTACACCTTC.

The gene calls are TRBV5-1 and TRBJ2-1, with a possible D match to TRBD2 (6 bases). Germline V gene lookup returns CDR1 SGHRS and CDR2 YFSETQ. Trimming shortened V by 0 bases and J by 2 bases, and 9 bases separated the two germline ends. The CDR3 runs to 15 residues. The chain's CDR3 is CASSLVPGAYNEQFF. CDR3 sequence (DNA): TGCGCCAGCAGCTTGGTGCCGGGGGCCTACAATGAGCAGTTCTTC.

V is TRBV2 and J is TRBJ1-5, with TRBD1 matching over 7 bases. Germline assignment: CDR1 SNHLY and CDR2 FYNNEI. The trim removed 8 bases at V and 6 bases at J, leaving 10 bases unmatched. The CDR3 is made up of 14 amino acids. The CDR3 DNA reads TGTGCCAGCGCGGGACAGAGGATGGGTCAGCCCCAGCATTTT. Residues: CASAGQRMGQPQHF.

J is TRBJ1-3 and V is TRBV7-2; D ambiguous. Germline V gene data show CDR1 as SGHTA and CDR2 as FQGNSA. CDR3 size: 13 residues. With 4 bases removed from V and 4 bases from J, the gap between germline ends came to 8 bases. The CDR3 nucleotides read TGTGCCAGCAGCTCTAGCCCCGGAAACACCATATATTTT. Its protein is CASSSSPGNTIYF.

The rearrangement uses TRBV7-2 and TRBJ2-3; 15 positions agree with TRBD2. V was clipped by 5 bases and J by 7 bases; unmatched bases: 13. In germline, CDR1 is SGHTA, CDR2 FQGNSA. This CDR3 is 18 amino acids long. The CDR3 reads CASSTRTSGGAGSNTQYF. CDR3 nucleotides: TGTGCCAGCAGCACCCGGACTAGCGGGGGGGCCGGATCAAATACGCAGTATTTT.